Below are 19 T cell receptor beta chains sequenced from a single sample in a study of blood T cell repertoires in COVID-19 (TCRdb year 2020). The library was generated by the immunoSEQ multiplex PCR assay. TCRdb stores this immuneACCESS table with in-frame sequences only. Part of the clones is absent; in the studies checked, under half of the shortfall reflects unresolved V genes, and no reason is known for the rest. The sample table shows 45,000 to 65,000 clones, and over 80% are seen once. Roughly a sixth of the sample belongs to the ten largest clones. The sequencing sample was made of peripheral blood. The receptor source for this set is a man aged 35-49 years with acute or convalescent COVID-19.

The chain recombines TRBV24-1 with TRBJ1-6; no reliable D call. Germline-derived CDR1 and CDR2 are KGHDR and SFDVKD. Trimming took off 10 bases at V and 9 bases at J, with 12 bases between the two ends. The CDR3 runs 12 residues. The CDR3 here is CATRGPTSPLHF. Written as DNA, the CDR3 is TGTGCCACGCGAGGGCCTACTTCACCCCTCCACTTT.

V usage is TRBV19 and J usage is TRBJ2-5; maybe TRBD2 (6 bases). V lost 6 bases to trimming and J lost 1 base, with 18 bases between them. This CDR3 contains 16 residues. Looked up from germline, CDR1 is LNHDA and CDR2 is SQIVND (reference sequence). CDR3 residues: CASSRMSGRAQETQYF. The CDR3 DNA sequence: TGTGCCAGTAGCCGAATGTCCGGGAGAGCCCAAGAGACCCAGTACTTC.

This clone was counted only a few times. The rearrangement uses TRBV11-3 and TRBJ2-4; D may be TRBD1 (5 bases). V was cut by 4 bases and J by 6 bases, with 7 bases left in between. The germline V gene encodes CDR1 SGHNT and CDR2 YENEEA. The CDR3 totals 12 residues. As DNA, the CDR3 is TGTGCCAGCAGCTCCGACAGAAACATTCAGTACTTC. As protein: CASSSDRNIQYF.

This clone was seen more than once but under ten times. CDR3: CASSLVQGRAEAFF. The CDR3 DNA is TGTGCCAGCAGCTTGGTCCAGGGTAGGGCTGAAGCTTTCTTT. The J gene is TRBJ1-1, the V gene TRBV5-6, with a weak D call TRBD1 (5 bases). The length of the CDR3 is 14 residues. Germline V lookup: CDR1 SGHDT, CDR2 YYEEEE. The V and J ends lost 0 bases and 6 bases respectively, with 12 bases between them.

The chain couples TRBV2 to TRBJ2-5; D might be TRBD1 (5 bases). Germline V gives CDR1 SNHLY, CDR2 FYNNEI. The CDR3 is 14 amino acids. Deletions cut 2 bases from V and 7 bases from J, with 14 bases between. Written as DNA, the CDR3 is TGTGCCAGCAGTGAACCCCTCAGGGAAGGGACCCAGTACTTC. Protein product: CASSEPLREGTQYF.

This sequence joins TRBV6-5 and TRBJ1-3; possible D gene TRBD1, 6 bases. V gave up 9 bases and J gave up 3 bases, with 15 bases separating them. The CDR3 covers 14 residues. The V gene's germline CDR1 is MNHEY and CDR2 SVGAGI. CDR3 protein: CASTPGALGNTIYF. The CDR3 bases are TGTGCCAGTACCCCAGGGGCCCTTGGAAACACCATATATTTT.

The chain couples TRBV27 to TRBJ1-6, with 7 bases lining up with TRBD1. The CDR3 totals 15 residues. Germline values: CDR1 MNHEY, CDR2 SMNVEV (reference sequence). J was trimmed by 6 bases and V by 2 bases; bases with no gene match: 4. The CDR3 DNA follows: TGTGCCAGCAGTTTACGTTGGGACAGTAATTCACCCCTCCACTTT. It is translated as CASSLRWDSNSPLHF.

The J gene is TRBJ2-7, the V gene TRBV5-1; 7 positions match TRBD2. The J segment lost 4 bases and the V segment lost 5 bases, leaving 12 bases of the junction unmatched. CDR3 size: 15 residues. The germline CDR1 and CDR2 sequences are SGHRS and YFSETQ. In DNA form, the CDR3 reads TGCGCCAGCAGACGGGAGGCCCTAGCGGTTTACGAGCAGTACTTC. It codes for CASRREALAVYEQYF.

The V and J genes are TRBV7-9 and TRBJ1-1; no firm D call. Trimming took 5 bases from V and 6 from J, leaving 16 bases between them. Looked up from germline, CDR1 is SEHNR and CDR2 is FQNEAQ (reference sequence). The CDR3 consists of 14 residues. The DNA of the CDR3 is TGTGCCAGCAGCCCGCATGGTGGAGTGGCTGAAGCTTTCTTT. Its translation is CASSPHGGVAEAFF.

This clone is a singleton in its sample. V usage is TRBV19 and J usage is TRBJ1-5; possible D gene TRBD1, 6 bases. With 5 bases removed from V and 3 bases from J, the gap between germline ends came to 11 bases. Germline V gene sequence: CDR1 LNHDA, CDR2 SQIVND (reference sequence). This CDR3 is built from 14 residues. This CDR3 reads CASSPDSINQPQHF. CDR3 sequence (DNA): TGTGCCAGTAGTCCGGACAGTATCAATCAGCCCCAGCATTTT.

The chain couples TRBV19 to TRBJ2-5; D might be TRBD2 (5 bases). Trimming removed 9 bases from V and 4 bases from J, with 21 bases in between. The CDR3 is 15 amino acids. CDR1 is LNHDA and CDR2 is SQIVND in the germline V gene (reference sequence). CDR3 protein: CASSSPGLAGETQYF. The CDR3 DNA is TGTGCCAGCTCCTCGCCTGGACTTGCGGGAGAGACCCAGTACTTC.

V gene TRBV5-1 combines with J gene TRBJ1-2, with no clear D. This CDR3 has 16 residues. Trimming cost V 0 bases and J 0 bases, with 12 bases left between them. Looked up from germline, CDR1 is SGHRS and CDR2 is YFSETQ. CDR3 protein: CASSLDAGLANYGYTF. The CDR3 DNA is TGCGCCAGCAGCTTGGACGCGGGCTTGGCTAACTATGGCTACACCTTC.

J is TRBJ2-7 and V is TRBV28; TRBD2 agrees at 11 bases. The CDR3 is made up of 14 amino acids. CDR1 is MDHEN and CDR2 is SYDVKM in the germline V gene. V was clipped by 8 bases and J by 2 bases; unmatched bases: 5. The CDR3, as DNA: TGTGCCAGCGGGACTAGCGGATCTACCTACGAGCAGTACTTC. Its translation: CASGTSGSTYEQYF.

This clone was detected only a few times. This chain links TRBV5-4 with TRBJ1-2; D remains ambiguous. CDR1 is SGHNT and CDR2 is YYREEE in the germline V gene (reference sequence). The CDR3 runs to 12 residues. Trimming pared 0 bases from V and 8 bases from J, leaving 8 bases between. The CDR3 region has the DNA TGTGCCAGCAGCTTGGCCGGAGGGGGCTACACCTTC. This sequence encodes CASSLAGGGYTF.

The chain has TRBV2 and TRBJ2-7, with TRBD1 identical over 7 bases. The V gene's germline CDR1 is SNHLY and CDR2 FYNNEI. J was trimmed by 8 bases and V by 6 bases; bases with no gene match: 16. The CDR3 sequence is 15 residues long. The CDR3 region is CASSAPGTDATKQYF. CDR3 DNA: TGTGCCAGCAGCGCCCCCGGGACAGACGCTACGAAGCAGTACTTC.

The gene calls are TRBV5-1 and TRBJ1-1, with TRBD1 matching 9 bases. Trimming took 0 bases from V and 5 from J; bases not matched to a gene: 2. Germline V gives CDR1 SGHRS, CDR2 YFSETQ. The CDR3 contains 14 residues. The CDR3 coding sequence is TGCGCCAGCAGCTTGGACAGGGGGCAGACTGAAGCTTTCTTT. Encoded protein: CASSLDRGQTEAFF.

This rearrangement joins TRBV6-5 to TRBJ2-2, with TRBD1 matching over 8 bases. With V trimmed by 5 bases and J by 5 bases, 7 bases remained unmatched. Germline-derived CDR1 and CDR2 are MNHEY and SVGAGI. There are 15 residues in the CDR3. CDR3 bases: TGTGCCAGCAGTAATTCAGGGGGCAGGACCGGGGAGCTGTTTTTT. It translates to CASSNSGGRTGELFF.

The chain recombines TRBV10-1 with TRBJ2-3, with 12 nucleotides matching TRBD2. The CDR3 is 16 residues long. The germline V gene has CDR1 WNHNN and CDR2 SYGVQD (reference sequence). V gave up 2 bases and J gave up 6 bases; unmatched junction bases: 6. The CDR3 sequence is CASSETSGRFGDTQYF. CDR3 sequence (DNA): TGCGCCAGCAGTGAGACTAGCGGGAGGTTCGGGGATACGCAGTATTTT.

The chain couples TRBV24-1 to TRBJ1-2; D gene uncertain. Germline CDR1 and CDR2: KGHDR and SFDVKD. Trimming shortened V by 3 bases and J by 0 bases, and 7 bases separated the two germline ends. This CDR3 region has 14 residues. CDR3 DNA: TGTGCCACCAGTGATCCCGGGTCTAACTATGGCTACACCTTC. Amino acid sequence: CATSDPGSNYGYTF.